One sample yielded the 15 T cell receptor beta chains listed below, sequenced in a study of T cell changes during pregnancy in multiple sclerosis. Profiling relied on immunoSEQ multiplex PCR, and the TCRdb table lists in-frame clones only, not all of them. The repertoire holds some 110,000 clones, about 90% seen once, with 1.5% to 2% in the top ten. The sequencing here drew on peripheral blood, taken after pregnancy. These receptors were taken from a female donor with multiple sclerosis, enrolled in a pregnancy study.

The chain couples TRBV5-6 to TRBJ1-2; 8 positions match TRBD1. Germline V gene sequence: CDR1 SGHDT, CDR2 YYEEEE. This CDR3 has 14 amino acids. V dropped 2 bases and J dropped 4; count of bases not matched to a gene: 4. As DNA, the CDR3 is TGTGCCAGCAGCTTCGGACAGGGTTCCTATGGCTACACCTTC. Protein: CASSFGQGSYGYTF.

The CDR3 protein is CASSSNPGLAVKTQYF. CDR3 bases: TGTGCCAGCAGCTCAAACCCGGGACTAGCAGTAAAGACCCAGTACTTC. The chain links TRBV5-6 to TRBJ2-5; 9 positions agree with TRBD2. V lost 3 bases and J lost 6; bases outside the gene matches: 12. The CDR3 extends over 16 amino acids. CDR1 is SGHDT and CDR2 is YYEEEE in the germline V gene.

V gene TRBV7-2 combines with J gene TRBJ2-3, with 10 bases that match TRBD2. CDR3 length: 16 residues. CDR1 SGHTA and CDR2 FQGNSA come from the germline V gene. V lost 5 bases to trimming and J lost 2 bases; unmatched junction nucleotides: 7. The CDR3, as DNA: TGTGCCAGCAGCCCGGTACTAGCGGGGACCACAGATACGCAGTATTTT. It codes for CASSPVLAGTTDTQYF.

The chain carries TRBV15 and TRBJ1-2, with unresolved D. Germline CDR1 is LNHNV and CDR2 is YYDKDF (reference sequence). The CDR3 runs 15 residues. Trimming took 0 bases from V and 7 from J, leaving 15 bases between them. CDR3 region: CATSREKGGGGGYTF. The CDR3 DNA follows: TGTGCCACCAGCAGAGAAAAAGGAGGCGGAGGTGGCTACACCTTC.

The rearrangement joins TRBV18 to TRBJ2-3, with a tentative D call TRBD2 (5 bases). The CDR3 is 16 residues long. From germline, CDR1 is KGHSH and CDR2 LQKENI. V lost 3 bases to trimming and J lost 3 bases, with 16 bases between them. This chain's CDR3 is CASSPRRQKRTDTQYF. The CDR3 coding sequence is TGTGCCAGCTCACCCCGGAGGCAGAAAAGAACAGATACGCAGTATTTT.

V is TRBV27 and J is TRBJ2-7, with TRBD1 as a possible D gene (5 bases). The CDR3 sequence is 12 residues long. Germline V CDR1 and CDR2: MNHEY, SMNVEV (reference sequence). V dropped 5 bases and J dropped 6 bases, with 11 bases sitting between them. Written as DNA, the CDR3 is TGTGCCAGCAGTCCAGGGCCACTCGAGCAGTACTTC. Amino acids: CASSPGPLEQYF.

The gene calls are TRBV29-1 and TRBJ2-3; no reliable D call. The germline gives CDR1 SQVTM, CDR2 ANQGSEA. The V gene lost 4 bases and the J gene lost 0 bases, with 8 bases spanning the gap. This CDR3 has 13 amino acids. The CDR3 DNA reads TGCAGCGTTGCACACAGAAGCACAGATACGCAGTATTTT. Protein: CSVAHRSTDTQYF.

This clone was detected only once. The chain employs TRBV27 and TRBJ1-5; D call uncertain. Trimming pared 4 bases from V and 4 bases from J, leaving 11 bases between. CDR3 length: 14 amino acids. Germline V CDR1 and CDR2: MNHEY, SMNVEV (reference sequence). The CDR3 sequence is CASSSVAVNQPQHF. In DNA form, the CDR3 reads TGTGCCAGCAGTTCCGTGGCAGTAAATCAGCCCCAGCATTTT.

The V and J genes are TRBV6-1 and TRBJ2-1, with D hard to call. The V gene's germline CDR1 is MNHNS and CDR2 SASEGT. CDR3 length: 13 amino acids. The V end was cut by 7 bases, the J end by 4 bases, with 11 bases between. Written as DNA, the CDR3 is TGTGCCAGCACTACAGTTGGGTACAATGAGCAGTTCTTC. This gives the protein CASTTVGYNEQFF.

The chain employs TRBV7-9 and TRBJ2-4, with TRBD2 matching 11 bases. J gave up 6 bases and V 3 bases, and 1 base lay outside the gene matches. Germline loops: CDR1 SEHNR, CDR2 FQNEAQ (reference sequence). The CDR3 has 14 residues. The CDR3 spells CASSFGTSGNIQYF. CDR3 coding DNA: TGTGCCAGCAGCTTCGGGACTAGCGGAAACATTCAGTACTTC.

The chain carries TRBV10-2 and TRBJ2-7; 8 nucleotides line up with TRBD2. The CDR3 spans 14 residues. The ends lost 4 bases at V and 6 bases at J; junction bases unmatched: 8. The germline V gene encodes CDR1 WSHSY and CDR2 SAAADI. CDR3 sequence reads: CASSVGGGAREQYF. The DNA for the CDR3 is TGCGCCAGCAGTGTCGGGGGGGGTGCCCGCGAGCAGTACTTC.

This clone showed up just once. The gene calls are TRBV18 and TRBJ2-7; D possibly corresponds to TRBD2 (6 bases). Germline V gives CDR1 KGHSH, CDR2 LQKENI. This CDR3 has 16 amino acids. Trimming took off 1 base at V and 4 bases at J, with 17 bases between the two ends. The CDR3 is CASSPLPGRLKYEQYF. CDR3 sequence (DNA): TGTGCCAGCTCACCACTTCCGGGGAGGCTAAAATACGAGCAGTACTTC.

Here the CDR3 reads CASSPSVEQFF. The DNA of the CDR3 is TGTGCCAGCAGTCCTAGCGTAGAGCAGTTCTTC. J is TRBJ2-1 and V is TRBV28; weak D call: TRBD2 (6 bases). Germline CDR1 MDHEN, CDR2 SYDVKM. The germline V and J ends were trimmed by 5 bases and 10 bases, with 9 bases remaining between them. This CDR3 is built from 11 residues.

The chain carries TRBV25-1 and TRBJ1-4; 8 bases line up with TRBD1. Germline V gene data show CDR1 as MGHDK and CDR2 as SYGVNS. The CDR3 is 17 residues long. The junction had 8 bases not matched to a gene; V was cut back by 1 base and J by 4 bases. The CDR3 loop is CASSESQGAFRNEKLFF. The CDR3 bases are TGTGCCAGCAGTGAATCCCAGGGGGCGTTTCGTAATGAAAAACTGTTTTTT.

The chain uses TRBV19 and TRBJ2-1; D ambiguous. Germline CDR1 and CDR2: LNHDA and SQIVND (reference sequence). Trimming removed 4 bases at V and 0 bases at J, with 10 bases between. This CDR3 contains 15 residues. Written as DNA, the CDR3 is TGTGCCAGTAGTAACTCGGGTAGCTCCTACAATGAGCAGTTCTTC. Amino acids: CASSNSGSSYNEQFF.